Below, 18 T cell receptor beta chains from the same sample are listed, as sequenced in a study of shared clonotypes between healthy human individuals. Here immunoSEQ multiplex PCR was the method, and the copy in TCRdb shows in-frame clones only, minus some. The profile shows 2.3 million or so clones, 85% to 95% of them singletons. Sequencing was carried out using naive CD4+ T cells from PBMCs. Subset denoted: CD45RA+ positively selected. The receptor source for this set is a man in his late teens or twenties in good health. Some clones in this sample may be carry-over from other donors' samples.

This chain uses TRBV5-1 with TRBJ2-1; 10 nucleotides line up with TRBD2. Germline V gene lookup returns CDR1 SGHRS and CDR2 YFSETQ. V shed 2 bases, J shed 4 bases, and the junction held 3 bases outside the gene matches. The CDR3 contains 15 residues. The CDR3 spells CASSFLAGVYNEQFF. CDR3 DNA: TGCGCCAGCAGCTTCCTAGCGGGAGTGTACAATGAGCAGTTCTTC.

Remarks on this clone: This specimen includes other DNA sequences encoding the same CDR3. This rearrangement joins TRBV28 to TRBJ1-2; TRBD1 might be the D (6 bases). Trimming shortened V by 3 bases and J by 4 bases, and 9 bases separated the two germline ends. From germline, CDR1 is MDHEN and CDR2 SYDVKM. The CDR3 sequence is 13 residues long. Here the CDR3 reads CASSLQGGYGYTF. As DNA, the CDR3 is TGTGCCAGCAGTTTGCAAGGGGGCTATGGCTACACCTTC.

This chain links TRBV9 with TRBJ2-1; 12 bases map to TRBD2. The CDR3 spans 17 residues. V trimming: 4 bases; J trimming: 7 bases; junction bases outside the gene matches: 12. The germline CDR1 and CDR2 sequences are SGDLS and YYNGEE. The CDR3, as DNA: TGTGCCAGCAGCACCGGACTAGCGGGAATGAGAGGGAATGAGCAGTTCTTC. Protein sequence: CASSTGLAGMRGNEQFF.

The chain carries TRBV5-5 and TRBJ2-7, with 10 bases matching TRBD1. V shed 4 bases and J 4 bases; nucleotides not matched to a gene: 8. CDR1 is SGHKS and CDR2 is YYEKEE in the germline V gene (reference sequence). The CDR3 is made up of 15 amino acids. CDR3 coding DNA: TGTGCCAGCAGCCGCCCGGGACAGGGGATTTACGAGCAGTACTTC. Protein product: CASSRPGQGIYEQYF.

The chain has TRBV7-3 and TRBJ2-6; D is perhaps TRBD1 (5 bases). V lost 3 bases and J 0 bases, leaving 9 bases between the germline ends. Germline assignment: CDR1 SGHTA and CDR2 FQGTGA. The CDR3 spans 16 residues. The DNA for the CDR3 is TGTGCCAGCAGCTTCGACAGCTACTCTGGGGCCAACGTCCTGACTTTC. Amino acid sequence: CASSFDSYSGANVLTF.

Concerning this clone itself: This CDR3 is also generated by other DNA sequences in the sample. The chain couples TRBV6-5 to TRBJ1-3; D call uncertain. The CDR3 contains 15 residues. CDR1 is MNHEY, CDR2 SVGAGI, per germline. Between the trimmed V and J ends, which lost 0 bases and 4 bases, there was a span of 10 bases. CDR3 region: CASSYSAGPGNTIYF. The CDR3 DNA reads TGTGCCAGCAGTTACTCGGCCGGCCCAGGAAACACCATATATTTT.

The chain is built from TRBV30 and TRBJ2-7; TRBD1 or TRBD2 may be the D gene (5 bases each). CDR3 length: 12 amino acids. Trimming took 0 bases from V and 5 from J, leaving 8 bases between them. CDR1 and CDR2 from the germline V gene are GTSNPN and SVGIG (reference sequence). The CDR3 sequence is CAWSVRGHEQYF. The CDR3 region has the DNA TGTGCCTGGAGTGTACGGGGCCACGAGCAGTACTTC.

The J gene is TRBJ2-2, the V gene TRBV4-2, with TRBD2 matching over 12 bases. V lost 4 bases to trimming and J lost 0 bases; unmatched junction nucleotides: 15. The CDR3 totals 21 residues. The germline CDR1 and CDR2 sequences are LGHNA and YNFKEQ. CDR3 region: CASSPKIGLAGLFANTGELFF. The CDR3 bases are TGTGCCAGCAGCCCGAAGATTGGACTAGCGGGATTGTTCGCGAACACCGGGGAGCTGTTTTTT.

CDR3 region: CASSLRDRGDTQYF. CDR3 in DNA: TGTGCCAGCAGCCTCCGGGACAGGGGTGATACGCAGTATTTT. The V call is TRBV7-9, the J call TRBJ2-3; TRBD1 matches at 10 bases. V shed 5 bases, J shed 6 bases, and the junction held 5 bases outside the gene matches. This CDR3 is 14 amino acids long. Germline CDR1 and CDR2: SEHNR and FQNEAQ (reference sequence).

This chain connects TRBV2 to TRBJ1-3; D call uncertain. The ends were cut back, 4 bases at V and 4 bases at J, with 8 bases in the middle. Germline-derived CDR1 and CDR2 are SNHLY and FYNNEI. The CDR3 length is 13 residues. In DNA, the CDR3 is TGTGCCAGCAGTGTCCGCGGGGGAAACACCATATATTTT. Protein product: CASSVRGGNTIYF.

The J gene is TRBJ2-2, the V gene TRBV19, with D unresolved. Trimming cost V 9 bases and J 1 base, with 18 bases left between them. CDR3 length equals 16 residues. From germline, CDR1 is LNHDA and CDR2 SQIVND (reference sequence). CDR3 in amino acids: CASDGIRRRNTGELFF. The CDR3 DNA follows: TGTGCCAGCGACGGTATCAGGAGACGGAACACCGGGGAGCTGTTTTTT.

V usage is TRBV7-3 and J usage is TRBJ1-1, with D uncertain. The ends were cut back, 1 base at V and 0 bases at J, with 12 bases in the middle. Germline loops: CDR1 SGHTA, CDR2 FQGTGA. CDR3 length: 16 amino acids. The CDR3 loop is CASSLRPGPMNTEAFF. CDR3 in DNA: TGTGCCAGCAGCTTAAGACCGGGCCCTATGAACACTGAAGCTTTCTTT.

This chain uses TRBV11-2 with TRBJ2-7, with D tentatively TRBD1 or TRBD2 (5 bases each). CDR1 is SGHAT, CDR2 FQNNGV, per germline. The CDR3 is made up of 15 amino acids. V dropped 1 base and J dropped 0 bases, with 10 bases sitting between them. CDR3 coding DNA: TGTGCCAGCAGCTTAGGTGGGGGATACTCCTACGAGCAGTACTTC. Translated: CASSLGGGYSYEQYF.

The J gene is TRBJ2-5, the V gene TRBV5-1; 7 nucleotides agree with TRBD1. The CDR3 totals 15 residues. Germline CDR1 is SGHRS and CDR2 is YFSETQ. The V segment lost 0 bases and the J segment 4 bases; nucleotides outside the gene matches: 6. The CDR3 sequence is CASSLGYRGGETQYF. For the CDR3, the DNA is TGCGCCAGCAGCTTGGGATACAGGGGTGGAGAGACCCAGTACTTC.

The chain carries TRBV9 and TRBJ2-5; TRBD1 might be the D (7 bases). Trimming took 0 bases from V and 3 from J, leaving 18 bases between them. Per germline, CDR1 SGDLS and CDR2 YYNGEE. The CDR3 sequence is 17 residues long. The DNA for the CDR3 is TGTGCCAGCAGCGTAGGGAGGGGGCGCGGTTCTAAAGAGACCCAGTACTTC. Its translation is CASSVGRGRGSKETQYF.

The CDR3 sequence is CASSQALLAGGPGELFF. CDR3 nucleotides: TGTGCCAGCAGCCAAGCGCTGCTAGCGGGAGGGCCAGGGGAGCTGTTTTTT. The chain links TRBV4-2 to TRBJ2-2; 12 nucleotides match TRBD2. CDR1 and CDR2 (germline): LGHNA, YNFKEQ. The CDR3 covers 17 residues. The V segment lost 1 base and the J segment 8 bases; nucleotides outside the gene matches: 8.

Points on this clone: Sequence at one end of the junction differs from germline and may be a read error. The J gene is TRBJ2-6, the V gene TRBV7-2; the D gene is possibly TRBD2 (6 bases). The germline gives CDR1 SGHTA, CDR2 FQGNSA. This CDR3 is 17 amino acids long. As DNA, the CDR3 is TGTGCCAGCACCTTAGGGGCGGGGAGCTCTGGGGCCAACGTCCTGACTTTC. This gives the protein CASTLGAGSSGANVLTF.

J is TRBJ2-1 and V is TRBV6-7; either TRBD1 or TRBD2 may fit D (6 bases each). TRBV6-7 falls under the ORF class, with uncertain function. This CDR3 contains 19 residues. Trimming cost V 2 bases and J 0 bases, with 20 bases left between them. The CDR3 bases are TGTGCCAGCAGTTACCCTAGCGCACAGGGTGACAGCTCCTACAATGAGCAGTTCTTC. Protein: CASSYPSAQGDSSYNEQFF.